The 10 T cell receptor beta chains reported below all come from one sample, sequenced in a study of blood T cell repertoires in COVID-19. Assay used: immunoSEQ multiplex PCR; TCRdb lists only in-frame clones, some missing. The sample consists of approximately 310,000 clones, over 75% of them appearing once. Sequencing was performed on peripheral blood. These receptors originate from a man aged 50-60 years with active or convalescent COVID-19.

The chain has TRBV28 and TRBJ2-5; D is unresolved. The CDR3 consists of 12 residues. Germline CDR1 MDHEN, CDR2 SYDVKM. V lost 5 bases to trimming and J lost 3 bases, with 7 bases between them. The CDR3 DNA reads TGTGCCAGCAGTACCTATGAAGAGACCCAGTACTTC. This encodes CASSTYEETQYF.

V usage is TRBV18 and J usage is TRBJ2-7, with 11 bases fitting TRBD1. The germline gives CDR1 KGHSH, CDR2 LQKENI. V lost 4 bases and J lost 2; bases outside the gene matches: 10. CDR3 size: 17 residues. Here the CDR3 DNA reads TGTGCCAGCTCACTGGGGACAGGGGGAGTCTTCCCCTACGAGCAGTACTTC. Amino acid sequence: CASSLGTGGVFPYEQYF.

The rearrangement uses TRBV5-1 and TRBJ2-3; unclear D gene. This CDR3 comprises 13 residues. V lost 4 bases and J lost 5, with 11 bases in between. From germline, CDR1 is SGHRS and CDR2 YFSETQ. In nucleotides, the CDR3 is TGCGCCAGCAGCCCCAACGAGCGAGATACGCAGTATTTT. Protein product: CASSPNERDTQYF. The variable domain in full, with the rest retrieved from reference TRBV5-1 and TRBJ2-3, is KAGVTQTPRYLIKTRGQQVTLSCSPISGHRSVSWYQQTPGQGLQFLFEYFSETQRNKGNFPGRFSGRQFSNSRSEMNVSTLELGDSALYLCASSPNERDTQYFGPGTRLTVL.

A few counts support this clone. The J gene is TRBJ1-6, the V gene TRBV5-8; 10 bases match TRBD1. J gave up 6 bases and V 3 bases, and 3 bases lay outside the gene matches. This CDR3 comprises 15 residues. Per the germline V gene, CDR1 is SGHTS and CDR2 is YDEGEE. CDR3 nucleotide sequence: TGTGCCAGCAGCTACCGGGACAGGGGTAATTCACCCCTCCACTTT. It yields the protein CASSYRDRGNSPLHF.

V is TRBV13 and J is TRBJ2-7, with 7 bases identical to TRBD1. Germline assignment: CDR1 PRHDT and CDR2 FYEKMQ (reference sequence). This CDR3 has 12 residues. Unmatched junction bases numbered 2, after V lost 4 bases and J lost 5 bases. The CDR3 spells CASSSGTDEQYF. CDR3 nucleotides: TGTGCCAGCAGCTCAGGGACAGACGAGCAGTACTTC.

A single count supports this clone. The J gene is TRBJ2-3, the V gene TRBV28, with 9 bases lining up with TRBD1. The CDR3 totals 14 residues. CDR1 is MDHEN and CDR2 is SYDVKM in the germline V gene. With V trimmed by 10 bases and J by 3 bases, 8 bases remained unmatched. The CDR3 loop reads CAIGQGLGTDTQYF. DNA for the CDR3: TGTGCCATCGGACAGGGGTTGGGGACAGATACGCAGTATTTT.

This clone was seen only once. The chain recombines TRBV9 with TRBJ2-2, with 8 bases identical to TRBD1. Germline V gene lookup returns CDR1 SGDLS and CDR2 YYNGEE. CDR3 length: 16 residues. V lost 4 bases to trimming and J lost 7 bases; unmatched junction nucleotides: 12. The CDR3 region has the DNA TGTGCCAGCAGCCCCCGGGGCCAGGGGGCGGGCGGGGAGCTGTTTTTT. Protein: CASSPRGQGAGGELFF.

The V call is TRBV6-5, the J call TRBJ2-3; 8 positions match TRBD1. Trimming removed 4 bases from V and 7 bases from J; junction bases left unmatched: 10. CDR3 length: 15 residues. The germline gives CDR1 MNHEY, CDR2 SVGAGI. CDR3: CASSSMDREGNTQYF. In DNA form, the CDR3 reads TGTGCCAGCAGTTCTATGGACAGGGAAGGGAATACGCAGTATTTT.

The rearrangement uses TRBV19 and TRBJ1-4, with D unclear. V lost 5 bases, J lost 0 bases, and 10 bases lay in between. The CDR3 totals 15 residues. The germline V gene has CDR1 LNHDA and CDR2 SQIVND (reference sequence). CDR3: CASSVSLATNEKLFF. CDR3 coding DNA: TGTGCCAGTAGTGTATCACTTGCAACTAATGAAAAACTGTTTTTT.

This chain connects TRBV19 to TRBJ2-2; 9 bases agree with TRBD1. Germline V gene sequence: CDR1 LNHDA, CDR2 SQIVND (reference sequence). This CDR3 is 15 amino acids long. After removal of 3 bases from V and 4 bases from J, the junction contained 3 bases not matched to a gene. CDR3: CASSIGQGSTGELFF. The CDR3 DNA reads TGTGCCAGTAGTATCGGACAGGGGAGCACCGGGGAGCTGTTTTTT.